Following are 2 T cell receptor beta chains from one sample sequenced in a study of cytomegalovirus exposure and HLA in healthy donors. Sequencing was performed with immunoSEQ multiplex PCR; in TCRdb, only in-frame clones are kept and a portion is missing. The data contain about 83,000 clones, approximately 96% of them singletons. Material for sequencing was PBMCs. The receptor source for this set is a woman aged 18-29 years in good health and CMV-seronegative.

A single count supports this clone. Within the sample, other DNA sequences also encode this same CDR3. The chain is built from TRBV4-1 and TRBJ2-7; TRBD1 matches at 8 bases. From germline, CDR1 is MGHRA and CDR2 YSYEKL. After removal of 5 bases from V and 2 bases from J, the junction contained 11 bases not matched to a gene. The CDR3 runs 16 residues. The CDR3 reads CASSEAIGQGPYEQYF. The DNA for the CDR3 is TGCGCCAGCAGCGAAGCGATAGGACAGGGCCCCTACGAGCAGTACTTC.

The gene calls are TRBV15 and TRBJ2-7; the D gene is possibly TRBD1 (6 bases). CDR1 and CDR2 from the germline V gene are LNHNV and YYDKDF (reference sequence). The CDR3 runs 13 residues. V lost 6 bases, J lost 0 bases, and 9 bases lay in between. CDR3 region: CATSSGDSYEQYF. The CDR3 region has the DNA TGTGCCACCAGTTCAGGGGACTCCTACGAGCAGTACTTC.